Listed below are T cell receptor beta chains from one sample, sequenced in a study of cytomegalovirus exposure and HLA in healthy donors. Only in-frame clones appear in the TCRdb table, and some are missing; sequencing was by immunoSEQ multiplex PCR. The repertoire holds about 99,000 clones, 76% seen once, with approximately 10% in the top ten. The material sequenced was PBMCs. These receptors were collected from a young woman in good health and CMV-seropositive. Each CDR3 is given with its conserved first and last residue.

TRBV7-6,CASSSFARGYEQYF
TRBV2,CASRGTVYEQYF
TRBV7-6,CASSLTPGSVREQYF
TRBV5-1,CASTEFGTGYEKLFF
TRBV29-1,CSGWGQGARGYGYTF
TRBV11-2,CASSENWLAGSTDTQYF
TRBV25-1,CASSESLLRLMNTEAFF
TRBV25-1,CASTSISGSYNEQFF
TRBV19,CASRGANLHQPQHF
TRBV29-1,CSVSAGVSNQPQHF
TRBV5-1,CASSFGTAGNTIYF
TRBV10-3,CAIGGRDYGYTF
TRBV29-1,CSVVGLALSSYNEQFF
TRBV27,CASRDFLTDTQYF
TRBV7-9,CASSTTGYNEKLFF
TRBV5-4,CASSFQGRTYEQYF
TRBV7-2,CASSSGGLTGRGYTF
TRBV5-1,CASSPDNNNNQPQHF
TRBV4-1,CASSPLDPKTQYF
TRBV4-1,CASSQDDRENQPQHF
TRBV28,CGTRLGQANTEAFF
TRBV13,CASSPRTGNEQYF
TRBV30,CAWMGPSYTEAFF
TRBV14,CASSESNSEKLFF
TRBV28,CASIAVNTEAFF
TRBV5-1,CASSLAGKATDTQYF
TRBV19,CASSMGQGVSPLHF
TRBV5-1,CASSWDSRKTNEQYF
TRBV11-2,CASSLAGGPAGELFF
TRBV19,CASMATSGTYTEQYF
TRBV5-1,CASSSGAYEQYF
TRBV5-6,CASSYTLSGASTDTQYF
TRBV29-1,CSVYSYNEQFF
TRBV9,CASSVGDRGDEKLFF
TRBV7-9,CASSLDRGRTGLQETQYF
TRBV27,CASRVGGAYIQRSTEAFF
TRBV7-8,CASSPRQYNEQFF
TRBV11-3,CASSLLQSSAEAFF
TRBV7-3,CASSLGTAQQETQYF
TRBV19,CASGDYGGTAGANVLTF
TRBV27,CASSLTGLGYEQYF
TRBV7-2,CASSIAGGGGMYF
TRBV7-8,CASSLGTGVQPQHF
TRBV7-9,CASSVPLGRVAGANVLTF
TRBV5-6,CASSFGQSEAFF
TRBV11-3,CASSPSGGEQFF
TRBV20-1,CSAIYNEQFF
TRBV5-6,CASSLEGAYGYTF
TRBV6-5,CASSYTGGWGTDTQYF
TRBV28,CASRGGTGGYEQYF
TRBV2,CASSRGETQYF
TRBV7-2,CASSPSSGRGTGELFF
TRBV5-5,CASSFSGTSIHEQYF
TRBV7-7,CASSSGGTSKETQYF